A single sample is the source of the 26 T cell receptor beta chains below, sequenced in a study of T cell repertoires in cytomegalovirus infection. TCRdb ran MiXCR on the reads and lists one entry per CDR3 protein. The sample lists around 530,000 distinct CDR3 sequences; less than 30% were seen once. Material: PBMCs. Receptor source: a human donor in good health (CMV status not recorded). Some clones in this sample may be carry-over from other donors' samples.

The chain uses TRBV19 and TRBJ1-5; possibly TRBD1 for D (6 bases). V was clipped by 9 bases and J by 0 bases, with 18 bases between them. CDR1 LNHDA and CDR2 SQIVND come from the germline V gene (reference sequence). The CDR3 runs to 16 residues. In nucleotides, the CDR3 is TGTGCCAGCAGAGACCCGGGGGCACCTAGCAATCAGCCCCAGCATTTT. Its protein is CASRDPGAPSNQPQHF.

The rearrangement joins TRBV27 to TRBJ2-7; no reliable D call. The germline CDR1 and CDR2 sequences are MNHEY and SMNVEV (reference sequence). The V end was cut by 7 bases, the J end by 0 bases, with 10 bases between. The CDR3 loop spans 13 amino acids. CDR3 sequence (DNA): TGTGCCAGCAAAGCGCTGACCTCCTACGAGCAGTACTTC. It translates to CASKALTSYEQYF.

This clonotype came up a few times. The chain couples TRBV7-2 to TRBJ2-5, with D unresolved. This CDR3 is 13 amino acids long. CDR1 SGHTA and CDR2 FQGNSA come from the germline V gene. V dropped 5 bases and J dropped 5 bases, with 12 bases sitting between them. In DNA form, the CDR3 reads TGTGCCAGCAGCCAGAGGCTATGGGAGACCCAGTACTTC. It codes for CASSQRLWETQYF.

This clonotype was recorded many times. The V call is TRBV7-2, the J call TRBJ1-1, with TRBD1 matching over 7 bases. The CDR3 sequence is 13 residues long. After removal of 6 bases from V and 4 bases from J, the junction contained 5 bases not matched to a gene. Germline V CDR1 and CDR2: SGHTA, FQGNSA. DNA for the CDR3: TGTGCCAGCAGAAGGGGGCCGAGCACTGAAGCTTTCTTT. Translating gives CASRRGPSTEAFF.

The CDR3 is CASSIDSQETQYF. Written as DNA, the CDR3 is TGTGCCAGCAGTATAGACAGCCAAGAGACCCAGTACTTC. This chain uses TRBV12-3 or TRBV12-4 with TRBJ2-5; possibly TRBD1 for D (5 bases). The CDR3 has 13 amino acids. With 5 bases removed from V and 1 base from J, the gap between germline ends came to 8 bases.

CDR3: CASSLVPGLAGINEQFF. In nucleotides, the CDR3 is TGCGCCAGCAGCTTGGTCCCGGGACTAGCGGGAATCAATGAGCAGTTCTTC. The genes are TRBV5-1 and TRBJ2-1; 13 bases fit TRBD2. CDR1 is SGHRS and CDR2 is YFSETQ in the germline V gene. There are 17 residues in the CDR3. V gave up 0 bases and J gave up 6 bases; unmatched junction bases: 6.

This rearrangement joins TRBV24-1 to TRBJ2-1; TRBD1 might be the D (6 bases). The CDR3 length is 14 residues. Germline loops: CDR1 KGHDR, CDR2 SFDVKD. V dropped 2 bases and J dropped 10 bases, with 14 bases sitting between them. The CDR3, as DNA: TGTGCCACCAGTGATTACCGGGACAATGGCGAGCAGTTCTTC. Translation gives CATSDYRDNGEQFF.

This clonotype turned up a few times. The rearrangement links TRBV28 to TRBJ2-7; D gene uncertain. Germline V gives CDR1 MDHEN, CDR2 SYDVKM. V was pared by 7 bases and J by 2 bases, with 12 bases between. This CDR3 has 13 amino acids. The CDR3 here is CASIRQAPYEQYF. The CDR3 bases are TGTGCCAGCATACGGCAGGCGCCCTACGAGCAGTACTTC.

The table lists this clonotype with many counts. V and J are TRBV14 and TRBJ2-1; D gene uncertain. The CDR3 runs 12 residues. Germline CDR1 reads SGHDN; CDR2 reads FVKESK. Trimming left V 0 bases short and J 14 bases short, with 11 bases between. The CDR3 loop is CASSQDRLVEFF. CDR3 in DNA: TGTGCCAGCAGCCAAGATAGGCTAGTAGAGTTCTTC.

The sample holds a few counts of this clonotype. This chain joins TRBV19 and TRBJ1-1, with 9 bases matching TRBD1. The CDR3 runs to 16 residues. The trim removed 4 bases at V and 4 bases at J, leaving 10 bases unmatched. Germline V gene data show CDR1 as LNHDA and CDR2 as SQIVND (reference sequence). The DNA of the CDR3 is TGTGCCAGTAGTACCCCGGGACAGGGTATGGCCACTGAAGCTTTCTTT. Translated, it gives CASSTPGQGMATEAFF. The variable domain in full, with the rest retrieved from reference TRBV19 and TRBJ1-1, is DGGITQSPKYLFRKEGQNVTLSCEQNLNHDAMYWYRQDPGQGLRLIYYSQIVNDFQKGDIAEGYSVSREKKESFPLTVTSAQKNPTAFYLCASSTPGQGMATEAFFGQGTRLTVV.

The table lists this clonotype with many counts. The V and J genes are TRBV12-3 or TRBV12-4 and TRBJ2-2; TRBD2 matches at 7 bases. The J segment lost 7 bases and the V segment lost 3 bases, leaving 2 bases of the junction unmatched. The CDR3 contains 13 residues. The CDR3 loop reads CASSFSGGGELFF. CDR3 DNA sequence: TGTGCCAGCAGTTTTTCGGGAGGCGGGGAGCTGTTTTTT.

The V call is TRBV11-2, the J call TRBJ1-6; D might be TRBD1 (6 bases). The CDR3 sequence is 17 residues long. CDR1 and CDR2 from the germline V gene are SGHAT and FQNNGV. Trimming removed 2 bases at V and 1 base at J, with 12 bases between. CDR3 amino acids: CASSLTRGSSYNSPLHF. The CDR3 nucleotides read TGTGCCAGCAGCTTAACCAGGGGTTCGTCCTATAATTCACCCCTCCACTTT.

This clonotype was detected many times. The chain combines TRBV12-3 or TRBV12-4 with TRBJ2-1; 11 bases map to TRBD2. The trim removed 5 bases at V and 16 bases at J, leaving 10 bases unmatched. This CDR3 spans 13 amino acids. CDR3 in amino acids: CASSELAGVGKFF. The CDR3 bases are TGTGCCAGCAGTGAACTAGCGGGAGTAGGGAAATTCTTC.

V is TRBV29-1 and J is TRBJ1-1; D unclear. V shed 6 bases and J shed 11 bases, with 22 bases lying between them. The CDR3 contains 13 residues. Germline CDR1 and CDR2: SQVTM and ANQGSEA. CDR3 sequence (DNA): TGCAGCGTCCCCACAAGGGCGGCTATGGGGGCTTTCTTT. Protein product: CSVPTRAAMGAFF. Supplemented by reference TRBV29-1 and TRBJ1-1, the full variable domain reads SAVISQKPSRDICQRGTSLTIQCQVDSQVTMMFWYRQQPGQSLTLIATANQGSEATYESGFVIDKFPISRPNLTFSTLTVSNMSPEDSSIYLCSVPTRAAMGAFFGQGTRLTVV.

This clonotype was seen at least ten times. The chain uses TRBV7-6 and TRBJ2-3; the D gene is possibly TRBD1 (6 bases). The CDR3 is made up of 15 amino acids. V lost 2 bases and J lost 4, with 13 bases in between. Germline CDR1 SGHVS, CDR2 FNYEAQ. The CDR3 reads CASSLWARGADTQYF. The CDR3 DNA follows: TGTGCCAGCAGCTTATGGGCCAGGGGTGCAGATACGCAGTATTTT.

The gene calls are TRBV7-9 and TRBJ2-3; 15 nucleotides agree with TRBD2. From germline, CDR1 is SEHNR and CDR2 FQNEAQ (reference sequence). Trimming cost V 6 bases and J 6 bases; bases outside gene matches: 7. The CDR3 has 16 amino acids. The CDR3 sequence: CASRGTSGRFIDTQYF. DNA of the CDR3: TGTGCCAGCAGGGGGACTAGCGGGAGGTTTATTGATACGCAGTATTTT. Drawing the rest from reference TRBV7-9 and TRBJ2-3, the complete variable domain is DTGVSQNPRHKITKRGQNVTFRCDPISEHNRLYWYRQTLGQGPEFLTYFQNEAQLEKSRLLSDRFSAERPKGSFSTLEIQRTEQGDSAMYLCASRGTSGRFIDTQYFGPGTRLTVL.

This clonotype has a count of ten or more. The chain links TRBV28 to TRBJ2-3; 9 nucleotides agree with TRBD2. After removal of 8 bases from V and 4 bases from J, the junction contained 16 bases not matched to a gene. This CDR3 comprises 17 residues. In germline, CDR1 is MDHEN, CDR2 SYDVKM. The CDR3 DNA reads TGTGCCAGCTGTGGTTTAGCGGGAGATGGTACCGCAGATACGCAGTATTTT. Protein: CASCGLAGDGTADTQYF.

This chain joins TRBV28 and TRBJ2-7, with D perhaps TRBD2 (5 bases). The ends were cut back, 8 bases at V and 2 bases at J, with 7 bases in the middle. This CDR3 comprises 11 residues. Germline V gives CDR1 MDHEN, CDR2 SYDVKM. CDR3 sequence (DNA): TGTGCCAGCTCCGGGGCCTACGAGCAGTACGTC. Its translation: CASSGAYEQYV.

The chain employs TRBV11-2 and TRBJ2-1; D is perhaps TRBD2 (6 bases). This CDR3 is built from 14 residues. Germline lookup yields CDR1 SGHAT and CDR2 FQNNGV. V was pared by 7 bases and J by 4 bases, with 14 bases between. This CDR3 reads CASTIAGRYNEQFF. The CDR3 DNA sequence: TGTGCCAGCACTATCGCGGGAAGATACAATGAGCAGTTCTTC.

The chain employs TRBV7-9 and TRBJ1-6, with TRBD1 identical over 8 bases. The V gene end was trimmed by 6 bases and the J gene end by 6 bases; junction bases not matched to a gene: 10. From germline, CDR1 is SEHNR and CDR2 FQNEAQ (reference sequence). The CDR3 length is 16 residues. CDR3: CASSRIIRGPNSPLHF. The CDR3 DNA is TGTGCCAGCAGTAGAATCATCAGGGGGCCTAATTCACCCCTCCACTTT.

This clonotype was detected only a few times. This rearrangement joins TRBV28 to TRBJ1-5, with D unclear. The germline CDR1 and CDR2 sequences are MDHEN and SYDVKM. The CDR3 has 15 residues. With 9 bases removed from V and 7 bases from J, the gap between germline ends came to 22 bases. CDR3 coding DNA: TGTGCCAGTTCTTTATCCGGGCCCTCTGGACAGCCCCAGCATTTT. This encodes CASSLSGPSGQPQHF.

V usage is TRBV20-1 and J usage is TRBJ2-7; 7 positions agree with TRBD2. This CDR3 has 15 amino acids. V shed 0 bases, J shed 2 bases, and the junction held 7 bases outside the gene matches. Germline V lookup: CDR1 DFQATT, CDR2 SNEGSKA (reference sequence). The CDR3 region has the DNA TGCAGTGCTAGAGATGGAGGCGGGAGCCCCTACGAGCAGTACTTC. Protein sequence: CSARDGGGSPYEQYF.

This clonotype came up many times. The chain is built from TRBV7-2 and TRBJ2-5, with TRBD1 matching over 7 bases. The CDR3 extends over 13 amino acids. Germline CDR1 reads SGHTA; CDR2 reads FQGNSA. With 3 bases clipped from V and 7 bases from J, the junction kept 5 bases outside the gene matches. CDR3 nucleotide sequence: TGTGCCAGCAGCTTCACAGGGGATGGGACCCAGTACTTC. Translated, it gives CASSFTGDGTQYF.

CDR3 in amino acids: CASSPLAAYEQYF. CDR3 nucleotide sequence: TGTGCCAGCAGTCCTCTAGCGGCCTACGAGCAGTACTTC. This chain connects TRBV11-1 to TRBJ2-7; 7 nucleotides agree with TRBD2. In germline, CDR1 is SGHAT, CDR2 FQDESV (reference sequence). The CDR3 runs to 13 residues. V trimming: 6 bases; J trimming: 2 bases; junction bases outside the gene matches: 4.

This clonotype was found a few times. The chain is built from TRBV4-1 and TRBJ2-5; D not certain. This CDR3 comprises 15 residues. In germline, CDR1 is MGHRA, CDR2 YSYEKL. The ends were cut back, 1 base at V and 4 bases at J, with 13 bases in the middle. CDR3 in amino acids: CASSQGRQGRETQYF. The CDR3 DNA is TGCGCCAGCAGCCAAGGACGGCAAGGGCGAGAGACCCAGTACTTC.

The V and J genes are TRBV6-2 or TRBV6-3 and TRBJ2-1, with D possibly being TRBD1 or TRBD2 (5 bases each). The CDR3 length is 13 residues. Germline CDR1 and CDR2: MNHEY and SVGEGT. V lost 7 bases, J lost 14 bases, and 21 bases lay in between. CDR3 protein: CASTALGDRREFF. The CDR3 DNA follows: TGTGCCAGCACCGCACTAGGGGACCGCAGAGAGTTCTTC.